The 14 T cell receptor beta chains given below trace back to one sample, sequenced in a study of blood T cell repertoires in COVID-19. Repertoires were generated with immunoSEQ multiplex PCR, while TCRdb's copy carries only in-frame clones and drops some. The repertoire consists of 150,000 to 200,000 clones, with roughly four fifths occurring once and the leading ten covering 10% to 15%. Sequences were obtained from PBMCs or T cells enriched from blood (not recorded which). The receptors stem from a man aged 45-65 years who had recovered from COVID-19.

The chain joins TRBV11-2 to TRBJ1-1; D not resolved. The CDR3 contains 14 residues. The germline V gene has CDR1 SGHAT and CDR2 FQNNGV. Trimming pared 5 bases from V and 1 base from J, leaving 11 bases between. CDR3 protein: CASSTTSGNTEAFF. CDR3 DNA: TGTGCCAGCAGCACAACGTCAGGGAACACTGAAGCTTTCTTT.

The V call is TRBV19, the J call TRBJ2-5; maybe TRBD1 (7 bases). The ends were cut back, 8 bases at V and 5 bases at J, with 12 bases in the middle. Germline lookup yields CDR1 LNHDA and CDR2 SQIVND (reference sequence). The CDR3 length is 12 residues. The CDR3 loop is CASSQGRETQYF. CDR3 coding DNA: TGTGCCAGTTCACAGGGGAGGGAGACCCAGTACTTC.

The chain carries TRBV10-3 and TRBJ2-2; the D is unclear. The CDR3 runs to 16 residues. V lost 0 bases to trimming and J lost 5 bases, with 13 bases between them. Germline CDR1 is ENHRY and CDR2 is SYGVKD. In DNA form, the CDR3 reads TGTGCCATCAGTGAGTCGGCGGTCCAGTTAACCGGGGAGCTGTTTTTT. This translates into CAISESAVQLTGELFF.

V is TRBV19 and J is TRBJ1-5; 7 positions agree with TRBD1. Germline V CDR1 and CDR2: LNHDA, SQIVND (reference sequence). Losses at the gene ends were 9 bases for V and 0 bases for J; bases not matched to a gene: 8. The CDR3 has 15 amino acids. The DNA for the CDR3 is TGTGCCAGCATCGACAGGGCTTATAGCAATCAGCCCCAGCATTTT. This translates into CASIDRAYSNQPQHF. The entire variable domain, with the rest obtained from reference TRBV19 and TRBJ1-5, is as follows: DGGITQSPKYLFRKEGQNVTLSCEQNLNHDAMYWYRQDPGQGLRLIYYSQIVNDFQKGDIAEGYSVSREKKESFPLTVTSAQKNPTAFYLCASIDRAYSNQPQHFGDGTRLSIL.

V gene TRBV2 combines with J gene TRBJ1-6, with TRBD1 matching over 8 bases. This CDR3 contains 15 residues. Germline loops: CDR1 SNHLY, CDR2 FYNNEI. With 5 bases clipped from V and 5 bases from J, the junction kept 5 bases outside the gene matches. The CDR3 coding sequence is TGTGCCAGCAGTCAGGACAGGGTAAATAATTCACCCCTCCACTTT. Translation gives CASSQDRVNNSPLHF.

Concerning this clone itself: One junction end disagrees with the germline gene, perhaps due to a read error. The chain combines TRBV20-1 with TRBJ2-5, with TRBD1 identical over 11 bases. The germline gives CDR1 DFQATT, CDR2 SNEGSKA (reference sequence). The CDR3 extends over 13 amino acids. The CDR3 DNA reads TGCAGTGCTAGTCGTCCCGGGACAGGGGGTGGAAACTTC. Protein: CSASRPGTGGGNF.

CDR3 sequence reads: CASSRGGEYRNTIYF. CDR3 nucleotide sequence: TGCGCCAGCAGCCGAGGGGGCGAGTATAGAAACACCATATATTTT. The genes are TRBV5-1 and TRBJ1-3; TRBD1 agrees at 7 bases. This CDR3 region has 15 residues. Germline lookup yields CDR1 SGHRS and CDR2 YFSETQ. The ends lost 4 bases at V and 5 bases at J; junction bases unmatched: 9.

The chain couples TRBV7-2 to TRBJ1-1, with D unresolved. The CDR3 extends over 14 amino acids. Germline V CDR1 and CDR2: SGHTA, FQGNSA. Deletions cut 3 bases from V and 3 bases from J, with 11 bases between. CDR3 sequence: CASSLVWADTEAFF. CDR3 in DNA: TGTGCCAGCAGCTTGGTATGGGCAGACACTGAAGCTTTCTTT.

The chain is built from TRBV4-2 and TRBJ1-6; D possibly corresponds to TRBD1 (5 bases). V dropped 1 base and J dropped 9 bases, with 13 bases sitting between them. This CDR3 contains 15 residues. The V gene's germline CDR1 is LGHNA and CDR2 YNFKEQ. CDR3 in DNA: TGTGCCAGCAGCCAAGTTATGGGGGGGGTTTCACCCCTCCACTTT. It yields the protein CASSQVMGGVSPLHF.

The V gene is TRBV3-1 (or the pseudogene TRBV3-2), the J gene TRBJ1-4, with D uncertain. The CDR3 runs to 14 residues. V was shortened by 1 base and J by 5 bases, with 8 bases between the two germline ends. CDR1 is LGHDT, CDR2 YNNKEL, per germline (reference sequence). DNA for the CDR3: TGTGCCAGCAGCCAAGGTCGTGTAAATGAAAAACTGTTTTTT. Amino acid sequence: CASSQGRVNEKLFF.

The chain has TRBV6-5 and TRBJ1-1, with a possible D match to TRBD1 (6 bases). The germline V gene has CDR1 MNHEY and CDR2 SVGAGI. The CDR3 is made up of 16 amino acids. Trimming removed 2 bases from V and 0 bases from J, with 13 bases in between. The CDR3 is CASSYTTTGMNTEAFF. The CDR3 nucleotides read TGTGCCAGCAGTTACACGACTACAGGGATGAACACTGAAGCTTTCTTT.

The table lists this clone with a count of one. This chain connects TRBV3-1 (or the pseudogene TRBV3-2) to TRBJ1-1, with 8 positions matching TRBD1. J was trimmed by 3 bases and V by 5 bases; bases with no gene match: 5. Germline-derived CDR1 and CDR2 are LGHDT and YNNKEL (reference sequence). The CDR3 is 14 amino acids. The CDR3 here is CASSSGGADTEAFF. As DNA, the CDR3 is TGTGCCAGCAGCTCAGGGGGCGCCGACACTGAAGCTTTCTTT.

The chain carries TRBV28 and TRBJ1-3; the match to TRBD1 covers 7 bases. V gave up 6 bases and J gave up 4 bases; unmatched junction bases: 15. Looked up from germline, CDR1 is MDHEN and CDR2 is SYDVKM. The CDR3 extends over 17 amino acids. The CDR3 here is CASSLLIEGAQGNTIYF. The CDR3 DNA is TGTGCCAGCAGCCTACTTATTGAGGGGGCGCAGGGAAACACCATATATTTT.

This clone turned up a few times. This chain links TRBV7-9 with TRBJ2-1, with unresolved D. CDR1 and CDR2 from the germline V gene are SEHNR and FQNEAQ (reference sequence). Deletions cut 4 bases from V and 1 base from J, with 11 bases between. The CDR3 is made up of 15 amino acids. CDR3 amino acids: CASSSVRSSYNEQFF. The CDR3 nucleotides read TGTGCCAGCAGCTCCGTCCGTTCTTCCTACAATGAGCAGTTCTTC.